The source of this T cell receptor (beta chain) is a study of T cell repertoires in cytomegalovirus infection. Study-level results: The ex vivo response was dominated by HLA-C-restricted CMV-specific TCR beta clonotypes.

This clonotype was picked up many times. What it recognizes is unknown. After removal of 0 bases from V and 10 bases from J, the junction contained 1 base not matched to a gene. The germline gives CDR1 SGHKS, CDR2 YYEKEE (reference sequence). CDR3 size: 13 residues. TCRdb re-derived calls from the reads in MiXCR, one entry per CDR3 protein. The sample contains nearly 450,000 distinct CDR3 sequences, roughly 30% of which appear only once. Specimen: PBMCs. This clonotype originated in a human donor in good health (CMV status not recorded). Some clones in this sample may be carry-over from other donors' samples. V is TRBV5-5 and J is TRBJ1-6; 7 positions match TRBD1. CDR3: CASSLDRGSPLHF. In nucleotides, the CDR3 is TGTGCCAGCAGCTTGGACAGGGGCTCACCCCTCCACTTT.